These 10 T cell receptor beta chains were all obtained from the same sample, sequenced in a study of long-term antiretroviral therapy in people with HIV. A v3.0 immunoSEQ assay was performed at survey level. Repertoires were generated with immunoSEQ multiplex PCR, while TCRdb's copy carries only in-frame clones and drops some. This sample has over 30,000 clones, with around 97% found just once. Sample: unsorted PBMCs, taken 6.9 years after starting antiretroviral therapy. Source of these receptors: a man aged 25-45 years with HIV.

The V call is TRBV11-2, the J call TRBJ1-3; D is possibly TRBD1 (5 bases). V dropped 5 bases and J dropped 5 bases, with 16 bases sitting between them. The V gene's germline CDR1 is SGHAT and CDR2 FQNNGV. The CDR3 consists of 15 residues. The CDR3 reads CASSPLGLSRNTIYF. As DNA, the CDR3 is TGTGCCAGCAGCCCACTGGGACTATCAAGAAACACCATATATTTT.

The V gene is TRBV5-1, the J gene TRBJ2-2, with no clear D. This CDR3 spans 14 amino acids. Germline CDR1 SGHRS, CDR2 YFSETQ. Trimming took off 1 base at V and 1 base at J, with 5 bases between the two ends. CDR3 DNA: TGCGCCAGCAGCTTGCGGGTGAACACCGGGGAGCTGTTTTTT. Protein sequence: CASSLRVNTGELFF.

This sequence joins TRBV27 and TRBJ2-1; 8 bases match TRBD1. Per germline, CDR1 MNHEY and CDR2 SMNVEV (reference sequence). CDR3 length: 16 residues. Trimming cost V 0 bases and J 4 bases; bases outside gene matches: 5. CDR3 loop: CASSLSDRAWYNEQFF. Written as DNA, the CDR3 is TGTGCCAGCAGTTTATCGGACAGGGCTTGGTACAATGAGCAGTTCTTC.

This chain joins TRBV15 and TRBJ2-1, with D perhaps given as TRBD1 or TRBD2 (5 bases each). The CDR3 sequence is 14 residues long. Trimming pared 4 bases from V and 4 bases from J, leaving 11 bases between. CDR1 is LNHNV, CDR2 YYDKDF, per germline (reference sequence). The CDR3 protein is CATSTRDAYNEQFF. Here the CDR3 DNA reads TGTGCCACCAGCACCCGGGACGCGTACAATGAGCAGTTCTTC.

For the CDR3, the DNA is TGTGCCAGTAGTCTTGGCGTAGGGACAGATACGCAGTATTTT. It specifies CASSLGVGTDTQYF. The chain uses TRBV19 and TRBJ2-3; D not certain. Germline CDR1 LNHDA, CDR2 SQIVND (reference sequence). The CDR3 runs to 14 residues. Deletions cut 5 bases from V and 3 bases from J, with 12 bases between.

The CDR3 region has the DNA TGTGCCAGCAGCTTGGGAGATACGCAGTATTTT. It encodes CASSLGDTQYF. V is TRBV5-6 and J is TRBJ2-3; no clear D gene. The CDR3 contains 11 residues. V lost 0 bases and J 5 bases, leaving 1 base between the germline ends. Germline V gene data show CDR1 as SGHDT and CDR2 as YYEEEE.

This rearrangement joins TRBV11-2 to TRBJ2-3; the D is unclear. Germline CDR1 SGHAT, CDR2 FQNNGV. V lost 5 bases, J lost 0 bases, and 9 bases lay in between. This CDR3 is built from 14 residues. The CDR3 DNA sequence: TGTGCCAGCAGCCAAACAACTAGCACAGATACGCAGTATTTT. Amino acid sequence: CASSQTTSTDTQYF. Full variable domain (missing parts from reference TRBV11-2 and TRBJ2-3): EAGVAQSPRYKIIEKRQSVAFWCNPISGHATLYWYQQILGQGPKLLIQFQNNGVVDDSQLPKDRFSAERLKGVDSTLKIQPAKLEDSAVYLCASSQTTSTDTQYFGPGTRLTVL.

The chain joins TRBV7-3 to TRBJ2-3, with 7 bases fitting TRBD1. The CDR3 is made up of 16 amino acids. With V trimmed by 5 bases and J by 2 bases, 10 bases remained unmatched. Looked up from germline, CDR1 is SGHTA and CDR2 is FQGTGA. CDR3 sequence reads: CASSLQGGGLTDTQYF. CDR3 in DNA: TGTGCCAGCAGCCTCCAAGGGGGCGGACTCACAGATACGCAGTATTTT. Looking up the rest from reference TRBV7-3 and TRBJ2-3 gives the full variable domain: GAGVSQTPSNKVTEKGKYVELRCDPISGHTALYWYRQSLGQGPEFLIYFQGTGAADDSGLPNDRFFAVRPEGSVSTLKIQRTERGDSAVYLCASSLQGGGLTDTQYFGPGTRLTVL.

CDR3 DNA: TGTGCCAGCAGCGGCCGGACTACCGAGCAGTACTTC. Amino acids: CASSGRTTEQYF. This chain joins TRBV7-6 and TRBJ2-7, with a tentative D call TRBD2 (6 bases). The CDR3 runs to 12 residues. V shed 5 bases and J shed 6 bases, with 11 bases lying between them. CDR1 SGHVS and CDR2 FNYEAQ come from the germline V gene.

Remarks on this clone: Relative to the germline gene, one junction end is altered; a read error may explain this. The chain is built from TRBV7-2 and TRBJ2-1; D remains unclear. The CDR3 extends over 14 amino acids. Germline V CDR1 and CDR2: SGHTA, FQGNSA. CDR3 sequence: CASSLGRSFNEQFF. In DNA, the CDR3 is TGTGCCAGCAGCTTAGGTCGGTCCTTCAATGAGCAGTTCTTC.